Listed below are T cell receptor beta chains from one sample, sequenced in a study of blood T cell repertoires in COVID-19. Repertoires were generated with immunoSEQ multiplex PCR, while TCRdb's copy carries only in-frame clones and drops some. The repertoire holds more than 40,000 clones, with around 84% as singletons. What was sequenced was peripheral blood. The source of these receptors is a man in his fifties with active COVID-19. Both conserved end residues are part of each CDR3. The order of the fields is V gene, clone size, CDR3 protein. The listing skips clone size in some rows; elsewhere it reads once, few, many or a size class.

v_gene: TRBV6-2/TRBV6-3; abundance: .; CDR3aa: CASSPGPTGMNTGELFF
v_gene: TRBV6-2/TRBV6-3; abundance: .; CDR3aa: CASSYDRGGDGNQPQHF
v_gene: TRBV7-2; abundance: .; CDR3aa: CASSEAQGLAGELFF
v_gene: TRBV5-1; abundance: .; CDR3aa: CASPSGQSYEQYF
v_gene: TRBV4-1; abundance: .; CDR3aa: CASSQITGNYGYTF
v_gene: TRBV9; abundance: .; CDR3aa: CASSVLTGGDEQFF
v_gene: TRBV10-2; abundance: .; CDR3aa: CASSAQNTEAFF
v_gene: TRBV27; abundance: .; CDR3aa: CASHRQGGTEAFF
v_gene: TRBV6-2/TRBV6-3; abundance: .; CDR3aa: CASSYSIGTALLPSDQETQYF
v_gene: TRBV9; abundance: .; CDR3aa: CASSLRQGGSGNTIYF
v_gene: TRBV6-5; abundance: once; CDR3aa: CASSYGQGINQPQHF
v_gene: TRBV10-1; abundance: .; CDR3aa: CASSEEGTGKENEQFF
v_gene: TRBV12-3/TRBV12-4; abundance: .; CDR3aa: CASRSTARVYTF
v_gene: TRBV28; abundance: .; CDR3aa: CAGRTSHSYEQYF
v_gene: TRBV28; abundance: .; CDR3aa: CASSLQGGLAAFQETQYF
v_gene: TRBV9; abundance: .; CDR3aa: CASSIDSPYNEQFF
v_gene: TRBV5-8; abundance: .; CDR3aa: CASSSGLAGNPQETQYF
v_gene: TRBV18; abundance: few; CDR3aa: CASSPHRESEQYF
v_gene: TRBV7-6; abundance: few; CDR3aa: CASSAAGPAGETQYF
v_gene: TRBV3-1/TRBV3-2; abundance: .; CDR3aa: CASSQGGNTGELFF
v_gene: TRBV15; abundance: .; CDR3aa: CATSRATVPYGYTF
v_gene: TRBV2; abundance: .; CDR3aa: CASSSGYYGYTF
v_gene: TRBV7-9; abundance: .; CDR3aa: CASTGTGEWDTQYF
v_gene: TRBV28; abundance: .; CDR3aa: CASSFKPPGGGETQYF
v_gene: TRBV2; abundance: .; CDR3aa: CASRPLTRTEAFF
v_gene: TRBV25-1; abundance: .; CDR3aa: CASSVRVQETQYF
v_gene: TRBV24-1; abundance: .; CDR3aa: CATSDQGQAGGNEQFF
v_gene: TRBV2; abundance: once; CDR3aa: CASNSRGHDGYTF
v_gene: TRBV7-6; abundance: .; CDR3aa: CASSLVGLDNEQFF
v_gene: TRBV18; abundance: few; CDR3aa: CASSPREWAAGANVLTF
v_gene: TRBV5-6; abundance: .; CDR3aa: CASSLATGLNTEAFF
v_gene: TRBV19; abundance: .; CDR3aa: CASSTNRGTDTQYF
v_gene: TRBV7-9; abundance: few; CDR3aa: CASSPGNSGNTIYF
v_gene: TRBV27; abundance: .; CDR3aa: CAQGSGGAFEQFF
v_gene: TRBV10-3; abundance: .; CDR3aa: CAISRGHTDTQYF
v_gene: TRBV18; abundance: .; CDR3aa: CASSRGTGGAVNTEAFF
v_gene: TRBV5-1; abundance: .; CDR3aa: CASSLGLAASYEQYF
v_gene: TRBV27; abundance: .; CDR3aa: CASSHSSYEQYF
v_gene: TRBV9; abundance: .; CDR3aa: CASSVAEGFGYTF
v_gene: TRBV7-2; abundance: .; CDR3aa: CASKLGPWGETQYF
v_gene: TRBV5-8; abundance: .; CDR3aa: CASSLRLANEKLFF